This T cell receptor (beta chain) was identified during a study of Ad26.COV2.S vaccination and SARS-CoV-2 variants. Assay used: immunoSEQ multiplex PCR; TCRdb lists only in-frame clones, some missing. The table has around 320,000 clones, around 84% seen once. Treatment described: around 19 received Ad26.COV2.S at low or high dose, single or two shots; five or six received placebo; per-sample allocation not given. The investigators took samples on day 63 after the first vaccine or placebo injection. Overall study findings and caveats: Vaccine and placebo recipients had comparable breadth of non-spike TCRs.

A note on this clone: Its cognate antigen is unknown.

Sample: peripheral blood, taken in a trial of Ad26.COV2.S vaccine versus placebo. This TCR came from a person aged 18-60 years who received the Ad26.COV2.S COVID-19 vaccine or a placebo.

DNA for the CDR3: TGTGCCAGCAGCTCGGGCGGGGTGGCAGATACGCAGTATTTT. Translation: CASSSGGVADTQYF. V is TRBV5-5 and J is TRBJ2-3; weak D call: TRBD2 (6 bases). This CDR3 comprises 14 residues. The V gene's germline CDR1 is SGHKS and CDR2 YYEKEE (reference sequence). Trimming left V 3 bases short and J 4 bases short, with 12 bases between.